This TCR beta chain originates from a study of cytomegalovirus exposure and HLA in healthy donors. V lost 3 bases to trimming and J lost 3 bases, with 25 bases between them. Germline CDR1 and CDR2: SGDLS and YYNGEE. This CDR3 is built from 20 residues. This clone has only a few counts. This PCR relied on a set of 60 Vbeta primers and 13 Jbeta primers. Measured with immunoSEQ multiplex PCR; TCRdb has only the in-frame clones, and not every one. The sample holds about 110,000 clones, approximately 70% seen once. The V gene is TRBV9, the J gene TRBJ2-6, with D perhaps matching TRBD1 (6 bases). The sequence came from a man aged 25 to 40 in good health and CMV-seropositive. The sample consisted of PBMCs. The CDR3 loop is CASSAFAQGPFPGGANVLTF. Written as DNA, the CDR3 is TGTGCCAGCAGCGCCTTTGCTCAGGGGCCCTTTCCAGGTGGGGCCAACGTCCTGACTTTC.